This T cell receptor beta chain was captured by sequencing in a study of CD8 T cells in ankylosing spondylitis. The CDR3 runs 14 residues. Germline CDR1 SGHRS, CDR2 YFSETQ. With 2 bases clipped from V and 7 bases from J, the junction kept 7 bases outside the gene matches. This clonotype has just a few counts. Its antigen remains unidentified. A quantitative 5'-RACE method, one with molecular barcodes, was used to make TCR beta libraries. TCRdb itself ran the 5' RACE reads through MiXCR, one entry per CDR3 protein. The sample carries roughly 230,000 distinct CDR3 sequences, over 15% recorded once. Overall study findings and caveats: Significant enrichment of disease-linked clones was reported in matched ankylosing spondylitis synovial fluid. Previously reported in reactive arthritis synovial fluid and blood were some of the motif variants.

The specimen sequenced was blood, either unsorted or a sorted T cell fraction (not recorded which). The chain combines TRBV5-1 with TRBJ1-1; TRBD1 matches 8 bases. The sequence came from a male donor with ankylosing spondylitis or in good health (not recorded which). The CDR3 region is CASSFEAGGGEAFF. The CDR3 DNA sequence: TGCGCCAGCAGCTTTGAGGCAGGGGGCGGTGAAGCTTTCTTT. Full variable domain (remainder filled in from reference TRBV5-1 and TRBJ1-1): KAGVTQTPRYLIKTRGQQVTLSCSPISGHRSVSWYQQTPGQGLQFLFEYFSETQRNKGNFPGRFSGRQFSNSRSEMNVSTLELGDSALYLCASSFEAGGGEAFFGQGTRLTVV.